This T cell receptor beta chain originates from a study of molecular identifiers for immune sequencing clone quantification. Study results and caveats: Spiked Jurkat TCR RNA equivalent to one cell was reportedly detectable in one million naive cells.

V was pared by 1 base and J by 7 bases, with 7 bases of the junction left unmatched. Germline CDR1 reads SNHLY; CDR2 reads FYNNEI. The CDR3 sequence is 15 residues long. One entry per CDR3 protein, called by TCRdb with MiXCR from the PCR reads. Here the sample spans about half a million distinct CDR3 sequences, under 30% being singletons. Sequencing libraries of naive CD8 cells derived from roughly 20,000 to 1,000,000 sorted cells with 10%, 30% or 50% RNA. As regards this clonotype: Its antigen is unknown.

The chain recombines TRBV2 with TRBJ2-1; 7 bases match TRBD1. This receptor was taken from a human donor in good health. Some libraries in this study had Jurkat cell RNA spiked in. Sequencing was done on a sample of naive CD8+ T cells from blood, with Jurkat cell RNA spiked in. Subset indicated: FACS-sorted CD8+CD4-CCR7+CD45RA+ naive T cells. CDR3 protein: CASSEVGQGVNEQFF. CDR3 in DNA: TGTGCCAGCAGTGAAGTAGGCCAGGGGGTTAATGAGCAGTTCTTC.